A single sample gave rise to the 23 T cell receptor beta chains below, sequenced in a study of blood T cell repertoires in COVID-19. Sequencing was performed with immunoSEQ multiplex PCR; in TCRdb, only in-frame clones are kept and a portion is missing. The table lists about 200,000 clones, approximately 82% of them singletons. Specimen: peripheral blood. The receptor set was obtained from a human donor with acute or convalescent COVID-19. The donor label of this sample is uncertain.

V is TRBV11-1 and J is TRBJ1-1; maybe TRBD1 (5 bases). The ends were cut back, 3 bases at V and 0 bases at J, with 8 bases in the middle. The germline CDR1 and CDR2 sequences are SGHAT and FQDESV (reference sequence). The CDR3 length is 14 residues. The CDR3 is CASSLGLMNTEAFF. The CDR3 DNA sequence: TGTGCCAGCAGCTTGGGGCTGATGAACACTGAAGCTTTCTTT.

The genes are TRBV24-1 and TRBJ2-1; 7 bases are shared with TRBD2. Per the germline V gene, CDR1 is KGHDR and CDR2 is SFDVKD. J gave up 14 bases and V 1 base, and 7 bases lay outside the gene matches. This CDR3 contains 13 residues. CDR3 DNA: TGTGCCACCAGTGATTTCGAGGGAGGGCGAAAGTTCTTC. It codes for CATSDFEGGRKFF.

This clone appeared once. The gene calls are TRBV3-1 (or the pseudogene TRBV3-2) and TRBJ2-1; D uncertain. The germline gives CDR1 LGHDT, CDR2 YNNKEL (reference sequence). The CDR3 loop spans 16 amino acids. V gave up 0 bases and J gave up 3 bases, with 12 bases separating them. The CDR3 is CASSQDSFGLYNEQFF. The DNA for the CDR3 is TGTGCCAGCAGCCAAGACTCGTTTGGGCTCTACAATGAGCAGTTCTTC.

V is TRBV11-3 and J is TRBJ2-3, with TRBD1 matching 7 bases. V lost 5 bases and J lost 11; bases outside the gene matches: 10. CDR3 length: 13 amino acids. Germline V CDR1 and CDR2: SGHNT, YENEEA. CDR3 sequence: CASSPDDRVGQYF. The CDR3 nucleotides are TGTGCCAGCAGCCCGGACGACAGGGTCGGGCAGTATTTT.

This clone was recorded a few times. The CDR3 DNA reads TGTGCCAGCAGCCAAGACGGCGGGAGCTCCTACAATGAGCAGTTCTTC. As protein: CASSQDGGSSYNEQFF. The chain carries TRBV3-1 (or the pseudogene TRBV3-2) and TRBJ2-1; 7 bases map to TRBD2. J gave up 0 bases and V 0 bases, and 2 bases lay outside the gene matches. Germline CDR1 is LGHDT and CDR2 is YNNKEL (reference sequence). CDR3 length equals 16 residues.

This clone was seen a few times. The V and J genes are TRBV3-1 (or the pseudogene TRBV3-2) and TRBJ1-1; TRBD1 aligns across 8 bases. The germline V gene has CDR1 LGHDT and CDR2 YNNKEL (reference sequence). J lost 4 bases, V lost 2 bases, and 0 bases had no gene match. The CDR3 loop spans 13 amino acids. The CDR3 region is CASSQQGATEAFF. The DNA for the CDR3 is TGTGCCAGCAGCCAACAGGGGGCCACTGAAGCTTTCTTT.

DNA of the CDR3: TGTGCCAGCAGCCCCGGGACAGGGTCATGGGCCAACGTCCTGACTTTC. Translating gives CASSPGTGSWANVLTF. The rearrangement joins TRBV7-3 to TRBJ2-6, with 9 bases aligning to TRBD1. The CDR3 runs 16 residues. Germline assignment: CDR1 SGHTA and CDR2 FQGTGA. The V and J ends lost 5 bases and 5 bases, in that order; junction bases with no gene match: 7.

This chain links TRBV15 with TRBJ2-7; D unclear. Trimming took 0 bases from V and 0 from J, leaving 9 bases between them. The germline V gene has CDR1 LNHNV and CDR2 YYDKDF (reference sequence). This CDR3 contains 15 residues. This chain's CDR3 is CATSRDLASSYEQYF. DNA for the CDR3: TGTGCCACCAGCAGAGATTTGGCCAGCTCCTACGAGCAGTACTTC.

The rearrangement links TRBV30 to TRBJ2-4; no clear D gene. This CDR3 contains 13 residues. V gave up 0 bases and J gave up 9 bases, with 12 bases separating them. Per the germline V gene, CDR1 is GTSNPN and CDR2 is SVGIG (reference sequence). The chain's CDR3 is CAWSVSGSAIQYF. DNA of the CDR3: TGTGCCTGGAGTGTATCAGGTTCCGCCATTCAGTACTTC.

The DNA of the CDR3 is TGTGCCAGCAGCAGGAGACTAGCGGGGCAGGGTGAGCAGTTCTTC. Its protein product is CASSRRLAGQGEQFF. The chain is built from TRBV7-9 and TRBJ2-1; TRBD2 agrees at 11 bases. The CDR3 has 15 residues. Trimming removed 5 bases from V and 9 bases from J; junction bases left unmatched: 9. CDR1 and CDR2 (germline): SEHNR, FQNEAQ (reference sequence).

V usage is TRBV14 and J usage is TRBJ1-2; TRBD1 agrees at 8 bases. J lost 3 bases, V lost 2 bases, and 5 bases had no gene match. The CDR3 extends over 15 amino acids. Per germline, CDR1 SGHDN and CDR2 FVKESK. The CDR3 nucleotides read TGTGCCAGCAGCCAAACCTCAGGGGGCTACTATGGCTACACCTTC. Its translation is CASSQTSGGYYGYTF.

This sequence joins TRBV19 and TRBJ2-4; 8 bases are a match to TRBD1. V lost 5 bases and J lost 7; bases outside the gene matches: 7. The CDR3 consists of 14 residues. Per the germline V gene, CDR1 is LNHDA and CDR2 is SQIVND (reference sequence). CDR3 in amino acids: CASSSQGAGNIQYF. The CDR3 DNA reads TGTGCCAGTAGTTCTCAGGGGGCCGGGAACATTCAGTACTTC.

The V and J genes are TRBV7-2 and TRBJ1-1, with a tentative D call TRBD1 (6 bases). Germline values: CDR1 SGHTA, CDR2 FQGNSA. This CDR3 is built from 14 residues. V was cut by 2 bases and J by 1 base, with 8 bases left in between. The CDR3 DNA reads TGTGCCAGCAGCTTACTGGGGGCGAACACTGAAGCTTTCTTT. Translating it yields CASSLLGANTEAFF. The whole variable domain, filled in from reference TRBV7-2 and TRBJ1-1, reads GAGVSQSPSNKVTEKGKDVELRCDPISGHTALYWYRQSLGQGLEFLIYFQGNSAPDKSGLPSDRFSAERTGGSVSTLTIQRTQQEDSAVYLCASSLLGANTEAFFGQGTRLTVV.

The rearrangement joins TRBV19 to TRBJ2-4, with TRBD2 as a possible D gene (5 bases). Per the germline V gene, CDR1 is LNHDA and CDR2 is SQIVND (reference sequence). This CDR3 region has 17 residues. Trimming pared 5 bases from V and 0 bases from J, leaving 17 bases between. This chain's CDR3 is CASSEGIVNLAKNIQYF. CDR3 sequence (DNA): TGTGCCAGTAGTGAGGGCATCGTAAACCTAGCCAAAAACATTCAGTACTTC.

This chain links TRBV6-2 or TRBV6-3 with TRBJ2-5; no definite D call. Deletions cut 6 bases from V and 2 bases from J, with 16 bases between. The CDR3 contains 15 residues. Germline V gene lookup returns CDR1 MNHEY and CDR2 SVGEGT. The CDR3: CASSSATKRQETQYF. The CDR3, as DNA: TGTGCCAGCAGCTCTGCCACGAAACGGCAAGAGACCCAGTACTTC.

The count of this clone is one. The J gene is TRBJ1-1, the V gene TRBV29-1, with D unclear. The V end was cut by 4 bases, the J end by 0 bases, with 15 bases between. Germline CDR1 is SQVTM and CDR2 is ANQGSEA. The CDR3 has 15 residues. In DNA form, the CDR3 reads TGCAGCGTTGGGCCGGGAAGCCTAATGAACACTGAAGCTTTCTTT. Amino acids: CSVGPGSLMNTEAFF.

The genes are TRBV3-1 (or the pseudogene TRBV3-2) and TRBJ2-3; possible D gene TRBD2, 5 bases. Germline CDR1 is LGHDT and CDR2 is YNNKEL (reference sequence). The CDR3 contains 14 residues. V lost 7 bases, J lost 0 bases, and 11 bases lay in between. The CDR3 sequence: CASTQRTSTDTQYF. The CDR3 region has the DNA TGTGCCAGCACCCAGCGGACTAGCACAGATACGCAGTATTTT.

The rearrangement uses TRBV6-5 and TRBJ1-2; weak D call: TRBD1 (5 bases). CDR3 size: 13 residues. Trimming removed 5 bases from V and 8 bases from J, with 15 bases in between. Looked up from germline, CDR1 is MNHEY and CDR2 is SVGAGI. CDR3 coding DNA: TGTGCCAGCAGTAGACAGCCCGAGAGGGGCTACACCTTC. Its translation is CASSRQPERGYTF.

This clone was picked up many times. The chain is built from TRBV6-2 or TRBV6-3 and TRBJ2-3; 7 bases fit TRBD2. This CDR3 comprises 13 residues. V dropped 5 bases and J dropped 5; count of bases not matched to a gene: 4. Germline CDR1 and CDR2: MNHEY and SVGEGT. CDR3 amino acids: CASSTSSGDTQYF. CDR3 in DNA: TGTGCCAGCAGTACCTCTAGCGGAGATACGCAGTATTTT.

The chain employs TRBV11-3 and TRBJ2-7; 10 bases are shared with TRBD1. This CDR3 spans 14 amino acids. J gave up 3 bases and V 3 bases, and 2 bases lay outside the gene matches. The germline V gene encodes CDR1 SGHNT and CDR2 YENEEA. CDR3 nucleotide sequence: TGTGCCAGCAGCTTCGGACAGGGGGGCTACGAGCAGTACTTC. This sequence encodes CASSFGQGGYEQYF.

This clone was counted once. J is TRBJ2-1 and V is TRBV6-5; 9 bases are a match to TRBD2. Germline values: CDR1 MNHEY, CDR2 SVGAGI. V dropped 2 bases and J dropped 7; count of bases not matched to a gene: 0. CDR3 size: 13 residues. CDR3 in amino acids: CASSYLAGNEQFF. The CDR3 nucleotides read TGTGCCAGCAGTTACCTAGCGGGAAATGAGCAGTTCTTC.

The chain employs TRBV7-9 and TRBJ2-1, with D perhaps matching TRBD2 (6 bases). Germline CDR1 SEHNR, CDR2 FQNEAQ (reference sequence). Trimming took off 3 bases at V and 11 bases at J, with 11 bases between the two ends. The CDR3 spans 12 residues. The CDR3 bases are TGTGCCAGCAGCTTCCCCGGGACTCAGCAGTTCTTC. This encodes CASSFPGTQQFF.

This chain uses TRBV19 with TRBJ1-5; 7 positions match TRBD1. This CDR3 is 13 amino acids long. Trimming took 11 bases from V and 3 from J; bases not matched to a gene: 7. CDR1 LNHDA and CDR2 SQIVND come from the germline V gene (reference sequence). The CDR3 here is CAAGGTSNQPQHF. The CDR3 DNA follows: TGTGCCGCAGGGGGGACTTCCAATCAGCCCCAGCATTTT.